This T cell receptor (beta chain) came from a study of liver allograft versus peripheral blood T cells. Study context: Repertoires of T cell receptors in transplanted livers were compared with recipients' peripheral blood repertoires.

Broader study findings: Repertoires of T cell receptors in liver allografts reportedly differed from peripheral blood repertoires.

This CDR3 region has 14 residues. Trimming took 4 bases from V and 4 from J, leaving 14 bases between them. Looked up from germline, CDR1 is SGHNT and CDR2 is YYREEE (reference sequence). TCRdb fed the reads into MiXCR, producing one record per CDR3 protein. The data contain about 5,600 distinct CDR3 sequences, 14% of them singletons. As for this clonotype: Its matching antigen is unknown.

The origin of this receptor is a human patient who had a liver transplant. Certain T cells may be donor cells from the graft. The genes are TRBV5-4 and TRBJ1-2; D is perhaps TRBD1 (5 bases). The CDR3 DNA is TGTGCCAGCAGCCCCAATGCGGGGACCTATGGCTACACCTTC. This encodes CASSPNAGTYGYTF.